The next 29 T cell receptor beta chains were all read from a single sample in a study of human T cells and chemical hapten exposure. The time point denotes: patch test 1, 2 weeks after DPC sensitization. Noted treatment: therapeutic diphenylcyclopropenone sensitization with weekly scalp DPC. MiXCR, applied by TCRdb to the RACE reads, yields one record per CDR3 protein. The repertoire includes roughly 200,000 distinct CDR3 sequences, around 24% of them detected once, and less than 7% sits in the top ten. This sample comprised whole blood, obtained in connection with sensitization to the hapten diphenylcyclopropenone (DPC). These receptors were collected from a woman in her forties or fifties with alopecia areata. Some clones in this sample may be carry-over from other donors' samples.

The rearrangement links TRBV10-3 to TRBJ1-2, with unresolved D. The CDR3 is 12 residues long. The germline CDR1 and CDR2 sequences are ENHRY and SYGVKD. Trimming left V 8 bases short and J 1 base short, with 8 bases between. DNA for the CDR3: TGTGCCATCTCCGCGGATAACTATGGCTACACCTTC. Translation: CAISADNYGYTF.

The chain has TRBV29-1 and TRBJ2-3, with 9 bases aligning to TRBD2. With 5 bases clipped from V and 3 bases from J, the junction kept 3 bases outside the gene matches. The length of the CDR3 is 13 residues. Germline CDR1 SQVTM, CDR2 ANQGSEA. The CDR3 loop is CSVLAGATDTQYF. The CDR3 coding sequence is TGCAGCGTTTTAGCGGGAGCGACAGATACGCAGTATTTT.

This clonotype was seen only a few times. The chain combines TRBV29-1 with TRBJ1-3; no firm D call. The CDR3 contains 12 residues. Trimming cost V 0 bases and J 6 bases, with 6 bases left between them. CDR1 and CDR2 from the germline V gene are SQVTM and ANQGSEA. CDR3: CSVEETANTIYF. CDR3 nucleotides: TGCAGCGTTGAAGAAACGGCAAACACCATATATTTT. The entire variable domain, with the rest obtained from reference TRBV29-1 and TRBJ1-3, is as follows: SAVISQKPSRDICQRGTSLTIQCQVDSQVTMMFWYRQQPGQSLTLIATANQGSEATYESGFVIDKFPISRPNLTFSTLTVSNMSPEDSSIYLCSVEETANTIYFGEGSWLTVV.

CDR3 residues: CASSRGETSNQPQHF. In DNA form, the CDR3 reads TGTGCCAGCAGCCGAGGGGAGACCAGCAATCAGCCCCAGCATTTT. V gene TRBV2 combines with J gene TRBJ1-5, with D possibly matching TRBD1 (5 bases). V dropped 6 bases and J dropped 1 base, with 13 bases sitting between them. The CDR3 has 15 amino acids. Germline V CDR1 and CDR2: SNHLY, FYNNEI.

The table lists this clonotype with a few counts. The genes are TRBV12-3 or TRBV12-4 and TRBJ1-5, with D possibly matching TRBD1 (6 bases). The V gene lost 7 bases and the J gene lost 3 bases, with 19 bases spanning the gap. The CDR3 loop spans 16 amino acids. CDR3 amino acids: CASTLRGARSNQPQHF. Written as DNA, the CDR3 is TGTGCCAGCACCCTAAGGGGGGCTCGGTCCAATCAGCCCCAGCATTTT.

This clonotype was detected a few times. This chain uses TRBV19 with TRBJ2-1, with 7 bases that match TRBD2. Germline CDR1 LNHDA, CDR2 SQIVND (reference sequence). This CDR3 contains 15 residues. The V and J ends lost 0 bases and 9 bases, in that order; junction bases with no gene match: 8. CDR3 residues: CASSIDHPSGTEQFF. CDR3 in DNA: TGTGCCAGTAGTATAGATCATCCCAGCGGGACTGAGCAGTTCTTC.

The chain employs TRBV29-1 and TRBJ1-2; 9 positions match TRBD1. This CDR3 region has 14 residues. Germline lookup yields CDR1 SQVTM and CDR2 ANQGSEA. With 3 bases clipped from V and 2 bases from J, the junction kept 4 bases outside the gene matches. The CDR3 DNA is TGCAGCGTTGATCGGACAGGGGCGAACTATGGCTACACCTTC. Its protein is CSVDRTGANYGYTF.

Only a few counts were recorded for this clonotype. This chain uses TRBV12-3 or TRBV12-4 with TRBJ2-5; the match to TRBD2 covers 13 bases. There are 16 residues in the CDR3. Losses at the gene ends were 5 bases for V and 4 bases for J; bases not matched to a gene: 7. CDR3 DNA sequence: TGTGCCAGCAGTCTACGACTAGCGGGAGGAAGAGAGACCCAGTACTTC. Translation gives CASSLRLAGGRETQYF.

This clonotype was detected a few times. The chain is built from TRBV11-2 and TRBJ2-5; 11 bases line up with TRBD2. J was trimmed by 5 bases and V by 4 bases; bases with no gene match: 15. Germline-derived CDR1 and CDR2 are SGHAT and FQNNGV. The CDR3 spans 18 residues. CDR3 sequence: CASSSQEVIAGGRETQYF. The CDR3 DNA sequence: TGTGCCAGCAGCTCTCAAGAGGTTATAGCGGGAGGGAGGGAGACCCAGTACTTC. Using reference TRBV11-2 and TRBJ2-5 for the parts outside the CDR3, the full variable domain is EAGVAQSPRYKIIEKRQSVAFWCNPISGHATLYWYQQILGQGPKLLIQFQNNGVVDDSQLPKDRFSAERLKGVDSTLKIQPAKLEDSAVYLCASSSQEVIAGGRETQYFGPGTRLLVL.

V and J are TRBV10-3 and TRBJ2-1; weak D call: TRBD2 (7 bases). Germline CDR1 reads ENHRY; CDR2 reads SYGVKD. This CDR3 has 16 amino acids. V gave up 2 bases and J gave up 0 bases, with 11 bases separating them. CDR3 in amino acids: CAISEVAGASYNEQFF. In DNA, the CDR3 is TGTGCCATCAGTGAGGTCGCGGGGGCCTCCTACAATGAGCAGTTCTTC.

The chain combines TRBV7-6 with TRBJ1-2; 7 positions agree with TRBD1. The CDR3 has 16 residues. Germline V gene data show CDR1 as SGHVS and CDR2 as FNYEAQ. With 5 bases clipped from V and 5 bases from J, the junction kept 14 bases outside the gene matches. In DNA, the CDR3 is TGTGCCAGCAGCCCCCGAGGCAAGGGGGCGGAATATGGCTACACCTTC. Amino acids: CASSPRGKGAEYGYTF.

The sample holds a few counts of this clonotype. V usage is TRBV7-6 and J usage is TRBJ2-7; TRBD1 agrees at 8 bases. The germline V gene encodes CDR1 SGHVS and CDR2 FNYEAQ. Trimming took 6 bases from V and 9 from J; bases not matched to a gene: 10. The CDR3 runs 13 residues. For the CDR3, the DNA is TGTGCCAGCAGTCAAGACCCCGGGACAGGGCAGTACTTC. It is translated as CASSQDPGTGQYF.

At least ten counts were recorded for this clonotype. This rearrangement joins TRBV7-2 to TRBJ2-1; 7 nucleotides align to TRBD1. This CDR3 has 15 residues. Germline V CDR1 and CDR2: SGHTA, FQGNSA. V trimming: 4 bases; J trimming: 2 bases; junction bases outside the gene matches: 5. The CDR3 coding sequence is TGTGCCAGCAGCTCGACAGGGACAACCTACAATGAGCAGTTCTTC. Protein product: CASSSTGTTYNEQFF.

This clonotype was seen more than once but under ten times. This chain links TRBV7-9 with TRBJ2-1; D might be TRBD1 (6 bases). Trimming pared 4 bases from V and 3 bases from J, leaving 13 bases between. Germline V gene data show CDR1 as SEHNR and CDR2 as FQNEAQ (reference sequence). The CDR3 length is 15 residues. CDR3: CASSSGTNIYNEQFF. DNA of the CDR3: TGTGCCAGCAGCTCAGGGACAAACATCTACAATGAGCAGTTCTTC.

This clonotype was detected a few times. The rearrangement joins TRBV10-3 to TRBJ2-5; the match to TRBD2 covers 10 bases. V was pared by 6 bases and J by 2 bases, with 0 bases of the junction left unmatched. Germline V gene sequence: CDR1 ENHRY, CDR2 SYGVKD. The CDR3 totals 13 residues. CDR3 sequence: CAIRAGGQETQYF. CDR3 nucleotide sequence: TGTGCCATCAGAGCGGGAGGGCAAGAGACCCAGTACTTC.

A few counts support this clonotype. The gene calls are TRBV6-1 and TRBJ2-7, with D hard to call. The CDR3 sequence is 14 residues long. Trimming removed 5 bases at V and 2 bases at J, with 13 bases between. CDR1 MNHNS and CDR2 SASEGT come from the germline V gene. As DNA, the CDR3 is TGTGCCAGCAGTCATCAACAAGGAGCCTACGAGCAGTACTTC. This sequence encodes CASSHQQGAYEQYF.

A single count supports this clonotype. This chain joins TRBV2 and TRBJ1-3; TRBD1 might be the D (5 bases). The V and J ends lost 8 bases and 0 bases respectively, with 8 bases between them. CDR1 and CDR2 from the germline V gene are SNHLY and FYNNEI. The CDR3 spans 13 residues. DNA for the CDR3: TGTGCCAGCTGGGGCCGCTCTGGAAACACCATATATTTT. Its translation: CASWGRSGNTIYF. The variable domain in full, with the rest retrieved from reference TRBV2 and TRBJ1-3, is EPEVTQTPSHQVTQMGQEVILRCVPISNHLYFYWYRQILGQKVEFLVSFYNNEISEKSEIFDDQFSVERPDGSNFTLKIRSTKLEDSAMYFCASWGRSGNTIYFGEGSWLTVV.

A few counts support this clonotype. V is TRBV3-1 and J is TRBJ2-3; 7 bases are a match to TRBD2. The J segment lost 9 bases and the V segment lost 3 bases, leaving 3 bases of the junction unmatched. This CDR3 contains 12 residues. Per the germline V gene, CDR1 is LGHDT and CDR2 is YNNKEL (reference sequence). CDR3 residues: CASSHQGGTQYF. The DNA of the CDR3 is TGTGCCAGCAGCCATCAGGGAGGGACGCAGTATTTT.

This clonotype was observed at least ten times. This rearrangement joins TRBV2 to TRBJ2-3; 10 nucleotides match TRBD1. This CDR3 is built from 14 residues. V lost 7 bases and J lost 4; bases outside the gene matches: 5. Per germline, CDR1 SNHLY and CDR2 FYNNEI. CDR3 in amino acids: CASKDRGSADTQYF. The CDR3 DNA sequence: TGTGCCAGCAAGGACAGGGGGTCGGCAGATACGCAGTATTTT.

The V and J genes are TRBV19 and TRBJ2-3; weak D call: TRBD2 (5 bases). Trimming shortened V by 5 bases and J by 6 bases, and 15 bases separated the two germline ends. Germline values: CDR1 LNHDA, CDR2 SQIVND (reference sequence). This CDR3 comprises 14 residues. The CDR3 sequence is CASSLFPGSDTQYF. The DNA of the CDR3 is TGTGCCAGTAGTCTCTTTCCGGGGTCGGATACGCAGTATTTT.

The chain carries TRBV5-1 and TRBJ2-4, with TRBD1 as a possible D gene (6 bases). Between the trimmed V and J ends, which lost 1 base and 2 bases, there was a span of 16 bases. CDR1 SGHRS and CDR2 YFSETQ come from the germline V gene. The CDR3 contains 17 residues. CDR3 loop: CASSLTQGVGPKNIQYF. The CDR3 nucleotides are TGCGCCAGCAGCTTGACACAGGGAGTCGGGCCCAAAAACATTCAGTACTTC.

This chain links TRBV20-1 with TRBJ2-5; TRBD2 matches 12 bases. The CDR3 extends over 16 amino acids. J was trimmed by 4 bases and V by 2 bases; bases with no gene match: 8. Germline V CDR1 and CDR2: DFQATT, SNEGSKA (reference sequence). The CDR3 DNA sequence: TGCAGTGCTAGACTAGCGGGAGGGTCCCTAACAGAGACCCAGTACTTC. Translation gives CSARLAGGSLTETQYF.

The chain is built from TRBV25-1 and TRBJ2-3; perhaps TRBD2 as D (5 bases). In germline, CDR1 is MGHDK, CDR2 SYGVNS. Trimming removed 5 bases at V and 1 base at J, with 19 bases between. The CDR3 sequence is 17 residues long. CDR3 nucleotide sequence: TGTGCCAGCAGTAGACCCCGACTATGGCGGGGCACAGATACGCAGTATTTT. Protein: CASSRPRLWRGTDTQYF.

In this sample, this clonotype turned up many times. The V call is TRBV7-2, the J call TRBJ2-1, with TRBD2 identical over 11 bases. This CDR3 has 14 amino acids. CDR1 SGHTA and CDR2 FQGNSA come from the germline V gene. Germline trimming cut 5 bases from V and 6 bases from J; bases unmatched to any gene: 3. The CDR3 sequence is CASSRTSGPNEQFF. The CDR3 coding sequence is TGTGCCAGCAGCAGGACTAGCGGGCCCAATGAGCAGTTCTTC.

This clonotype was picked up a small number of times. V gene TRBV5-1 combines with J gene TRBJ2-1; 10 bases align to TRBD2. The germline V gene has CDR1 SGHRS and CDR2 YFSETQ. The CDR3 runs to 16 residues. Trimming removed 3 bases from V and 8 bases from J; junction bases left unmatched: 11. In DNA form, the CDR3 reads TGCGCCAGCAGCTCCATTATAGCGGGAGGTTTCCATGAGCAGTTCTTC. Amino acids: CASSSIIAGGFHEQFF.

The chain recombines TRBV29-1 with TRBJ1-1; tentatively, D is TRBD1 (5 bases). Trimming left V 7 bases short and J 1 base short, with 19 bases between. The CDR3 contains 15 residues. The germline CDR1 and CDR2 sequences are SQVTM and ANQGSEA. CDR3 sequence: CSGYTGATQNTEAFF. The CDR3 coding sequence is TGCAGCGGATATACAGGTGCCACTCAGAACACTGAAGCTTTCTTT.

Many counts were recorded for this clonotype. The V call is TRBV9, the J call TRBJ2-7; D is unresolved. The germline V and J ends were trimmed by 4 bases and 5 bases, with 13 bases remaining between them. The CDR3 runs 13 residues. Germline V gene sequence: CDR1 SGDLS, CDR2 YYNGEE. The CDR3 region is CASSPLPRDEQYF. The CDR3 nucleotides are TGTGCCAGCAGCCCCCTTCCTCGGGACGAGCAGTACTTC.

This clonotype was found many times. This chain connects TRBV4-2 to TRBJ2-1; 8 nucleotides align to TRBD1. This CDR3 is 16 amino acids long. Germline V gene lookup returns CDR1 LGHNA and CDR2 YNFKEQ. With 2 bases clipped from V and 7 bases from J, the junction kept 10 bases outside the gene matches. For the CDR3, the DNA is TGTGCCAGCAGCCAACTACCCGGGACAGGAGGAAATGAGCAGTTCTTC. Its translation: CASSQLPGTGGNEQFF.

This clonotype has a handful of counts. The chain carries TRBV11-3 and TRBJ2-3; TRBD1 or TRBD2 may be the D gene (5 bases each). The germline gives CDR1 SGHNT, CDR2 YENEEA. The CDR3 has 16 amino acids. Trimming removed 3 bases from V and 4 bases from J, with 17 bases in between. As DNA, the CDR3 is TGTGCCAGCAGCTTCAGAGGGACCACCCTCGCAGATACGCAGTATTTT. It specifies CASSFRGTTLADTQYF.